The 2 T cell receptor beta chains given below trace back to one sample, sequenced in a study of naive and memory T cell subsets. The SP2 primer and nested alpha and beta constant region primers amplified ligated cDNA in four rounds. Using its own MiXCR run on the 5' RACE reads, TCRdb lists one record per CDR3 protein. This sample has about 32,000 distinct CDR3 sequences, with roughly 17% found just once. The library had UMIs added by 3' ligation of an oligonucleotide to TCR cDNA. The receptors stem from a female donor in good health.

The chain couples TRBV6-5 to TRBJ2-3; unclear D gene. CDR3 length: 14 amino acids. V was shortened by 0 bases and J by 5 bases, with 9 bases between the two germline ends. Per germline, CDR1 MNHEY and CDR2 SVGAGI. The CDR3 here is CASSYSPVKDTQYF. The CDR3 bases are TGTGCCAGCAGTTACTCGCCCGTAAAAGATACGCAGTATTTT.

This clonotype was seen ten or more times. The rearrangement joins TRBV10-1 to TRBJ2-7; D ambiguous. Between the trimmed V and J ends, which lost 2 bases and 1 base, there was a span of 3 bases. The CDR3 consists of 12 residues. CDR1 and CDR2 (germline): WNHNN, SYGVQD (reference sequence). The CDR3, as DNA: TGCGCCAGCAGTGAGGGGTCCTACGAGCAGTACTTC. Residues: CASSEGSYEQYF.